This entry lists 32 T cell receptor beta chains sequenced from one sample in a study of shared clonotypes between healthy human individuals. CD45RO-negative cells were positively selected for CCR7, leaving out terminally differentiated effector memory CD45RA+ cells. Measured with immunoSEQ multiplex PCR; TCRdb has only the in-frame clones, and not every one. This sample has about 750,000 clones; about 92% occur once, and the top ten carry around 24%. The sequenced sample consisted of naive CD8+ T cells sorted from blood. These receptors originate from a man younger than 40 in good health.

The chain carries TRBV7-8 and TRBJ1-3; 9 bases agree with TRBD1. Germline V CDR1 and CDR2: SGHVS, FQNEAQ. The ends lost 3 bases at V and 2 bases at J; junction bases unmatched: 2. The CDR3 contains 15 residues. The CDR3 here is CASSFGTGTGNTIYF. The CDR3 region has the DNA TGTGCCAGCAGCTTTGGGACAGGGACTGGAAACACCATATATTTT.

This clone is medium-sized. The rearrangement links TRBV6-5 to TRBJ1-4; the D gene is possibly TRBD1 (5 bases). Looked up from germline, CDR1 is MNHEY and CDR2 is SVGAGI. Trimming shortened V by 7 bases and J by 8 bases, and 17 bases separated the two germline ends. The CDR3 loop spans 14 amino acids. CDR3 protein: CASKDGATQEKLFF. Written as DNA, the CDR3 is TGTGCCAGCAAGGACGGGGCCACCCAAGAAAAACTGTTTTTT.

This CDR3 is CASKPGQGNYGYTF. CDR3 in DNA: TGTGCCAGCAAACCGGGACAGGGGAACTATGGCTACACCTTC. The rearrangement links TRBV28 to TRBJ1-2, with 10 bases identical to TRBD1. The CDR3 totals 14 residues. CDR1 and CDR2 (germline): MDHEN, SYDVKM. Trimming at V came to 7 bases and at J to 2 bases, leaving 4 bases not matched to a gene.

V and J are TRBV29-1 and TRBJ1-5, with TRBD1 identical over 9 bases. The CDR3 runs to 12 residues. Trimming at V came to 5 bases and at J to 11 bases, leaving 7 bases not matched to a gene. Germline V CDR1 and CDR2: SQVTM, ANQGSEA. CDR3 sequence reads: CSVITGGTAQHF. CDR3 in DNA: TGCAGCGTTATAACAGGGGGCACGGCCCAGCATTTT. Full variable domain (missing parts from reference TRBV29-1 and TRBJ1-5): SAVISQKPSRDICQRGTSLTIQCQVDSQVTMMFWYRQQPGQSLTLIATANQGSEATYESGFVIDKFPISRPNLTFSTLTVSNMSPEDSSIYLCSVITGGTAQHFGDGTRLSIL.

This chain joins TRBV9 and TRBJ1-1; the match to TRBD1 covers 11 bases. There are 17 residues in the CDR3. Germline V CDR1 and CDR2: SGDLS, YYNGEE. Germline trimming cut 3 bases from V and 0 bases from J; bases unmatched to any gene: 7. CDR3 residues: CASSADRGLRLNTEAFF. CDR3 coding DNA: TGTGCCAGCAGCGCGGACAGGGGGCTTCGTTTGAACACTGAAGCTTTCTTT.

CDR3 loop: CASSPLPGWNTEAFF. CDR3 DNA sequence: TGCGCCAGCAGCCCGCTGCCCGGGTGGAACACTGAAGCTTTCTTT. This chain joins TRBV4-1 and TRBJ1-1; no definite D call. Germline V gene data show CDR1 as MGHRA and CDR2 as YSYEKL. CDR3 length equals 15 residues. The V and J ends lost 4 bases and 1 base respectively, with 13 bases between them.

This chain uses TRBV7-7 with TRBJ2-2; either TRBD1 or TRBD2 may supply D (5 bases each). Germline assignment: CDR1 SSHAT and CDR2 FNYEAQ (reference sequence). The CDR3 is 14 residues long. V was pared by 5 bases and J by 3 bases, with 10 bases between. The CDR3 protein is CASSPRGDTGELFF. The CDR3 region has the DNA TGTGCCAGCAGCCCCCGAGGGGACACCGGGGAGCTGTTTTTT.

The chain carries TRBV6-5 and TRBJ2-5; D not resolved. Trimming took 2 bases from V and 1 from J, leaving 2 bases between them. Germline lookup yields CDR1 MNHEY and CDR2 SVGAGI. The CDR3 runs 12 residues. CDR3 loop: CASSYGQETQYF. The CDR3 DNA follows: TGTGCCAGCAGTTACGGCCAAGAGACCCAGTACTTC.

The genes are TRBV7-7 and TRBJ1-5; no reliable D call. CDR3 length equals 14 residues. Germline CDR1 reads SSHAT; CDR2 reads FNYEAQ (reference sequence). V was clipped by 2 bases and J by 1 base, with 6 bases between them. The CDR3 loop reads CASSLLLSNQPQHF. CDR3 coding DNA: TGTGCCAGCAGCTTACTCTTGAGCAATCAGCCCCAGCATTTT.

The chain combines TRBV6-1 with TRBJ2-1; TRBD2 is a possible D gene (6 bases). This CDR3 has 15 amino acids. Between the trimmed V and J ends, which lost 5 bases and 0 bases, there was a span of 11 bases. Germline loops: CDR1 MNHNS, CDR2 SASEGT. Here the CDR3 reads CASSPDYLSYNEQFF. CDR3 coding DNA: TGTGCCAGCAGTCCGGACTACCTCTCCTACAATGAGCAGTTCTTC.

CDR3 region: CASTRSPGTGIWFF. CDR3 DNA sequence: TGTGCCAGCACCCGATCTCCGGGGACAGGGATTTGGTTCTTT. This chain links TRBV7-6 with TRBJ1-1, with 9 positions matching TRBD1. Germline assignment: CDR1 SGHVS and CDR2 FNYEAQ. V lost 7 bases, J lost 14 bases, and 17 bases stayed unmatched. This CDR3 comprises 14 residues.

The V call is TRBV7-9, the J call TRBJ2-5, with D perhaps given as TRBD1 or TRBD2 (7 bases each). The CDR3 contains 17 residues. Looked up from germline, CDR1 is SEHNR and CDR2 is FQNEAQ (reference sequence). With 5 bases removed from V and 5 bases from J, the gap between germline ends came to 24 bases. In DNA, the CDR3 is TGTGCCAGCAGCAGTACAGGGGAGGGCCCTATGAGGGAGACCCAGTACTTC. The encoded protein is CASSSTGEGPMRETQYF.

The J gene is TRBJ1-1, the V gene TRBV9, with a possible D match to TRBD1 (5 bases). The CDR3 has 14 residues. Trimming took off 3 bases at V and 5 bases at J, with 14 bases between the two ends. From germline, CDR1 is SGDLS and CDR2 YYNGEE. This chain's CDR3 is CASSADTLGTEAFF. The CDR3 DNA is TGTGCCAGCAGCGCGGACACCCTCGGGACTGAAGCTTTCTTT. The whole variable domain, filled in from reference TRBV9 and TRBJ1-1, reads DSGVTQTPKHLITATGQRVTLRCSPRSGDLSVYWYQQSLDQGLQFLIQYYNGEERAKGNILERFSAQQFPDLHSELNLSSLELGDSALYFCASSADTLGTEAFFGQGTRLTVV.

The rearrangement links TRBV27 to TRBJ2-7; D remains unclear. The ends were cut back, 5 bases at V and 0 bases at J, with 14 bases in the middle. The germline V gene has CDR1 MNHEY and CDR2 SMNVEV (reference sequence). The CDR3 sequence is 15 residues long. CDR3 region: CASSPKPRSSYEQYF. The CDR3, as DNA: TGTGCCAGCAGTCCAAAACCCAGGAGCTCCTACGAGCAGTACTTC.

This rearrangement joins TRBV27 to TRBJ2-7; D not certain. CDR1 is MNHEY and CDR2 is SMNVEV in the germline V gene (reference sequence). Trimming stripped 1 base from V and 2 bases from J, with 9 bases between. The CDR3 is made up of 14 amino acids. The CDR3 is CASSLLSSPYEQYF. The CDR3 coding sequence is TGTGCCAGCAGTTTATTATCCAGTCCCTACGAGCAGTACTTC.

The V call is TRBV7-6, the J call TRBJ2-7, with 9 nucleotides matching TRBD1. The V and J ends lost 5 bases and 5 bases, in that order; junction bases with no gene match: 10. The CDR3 covers 15 residues. The germline V gene has CDR1 SGHVS and CDR2 FNYEAQ. CDR3 amino acids: CASSTAYRGHDEQYF. CDR3 bases: TGTGCCAGCAGCACCGCCTACAGGGGGCACGACGAGCAGTACTTC.

This clone was detected once. J is TRBJ2-7 and V is TRBV11-2, with 10 bases aligning to TRBD1. Germline V gives CDR1 SGHAT, CDR2 FQNNGV. The CDR3 spans 16 residues. Trimming took 4 bases from V and 2 from J; bases not matched to a gene: 8. The CDR3 is CASSSLDRGFPYEQYF. Here the CDR3 DNA reads TGTGCCAGCAGCTCCCTGGACAGGGGGTTCCCCTACGAGCAGTACTTC. The complete variable domain, with remaining parts taken from reference TRBV11-2 and TRBJ2-7, reads EAGVAQSPRYKIIEKRQSVAFWCNPISGHATLYWYQQILGQGPKLLIQFQNNGVVDDSQLPKDRFSAERLKGVDSTLKIQPAKLEDSAVYLCASSSLDRGFPYEQYFGPGTRLTVT.

This chain joins TRBV27 and TRBJ2-2, with 10 positions matching TRBD2. V shed 1 base and J 1 base; nucleotides not matched to a gene: 6. The germline gives CDR1 MNHEY, CDR2 SMNVEV (reference sequence). The CDR3 length is 18 residues. The CDR3, as DNA: TGTGCCAGCAGTTTATTGTCTAGCGGGAGAGGGAACACCGGGGAGCTGTTTTTT. Translation gives CASSLLSSGRGNTGELFF.

The CDR3 loop is CASSYSGQGDQPQHF. In nucleotides, the CDR3 is TGTGCCAGCAGTTACTCTGGACAGGGAGATCAGCCCCAGCATTTT. The gene calls are TRBV6-5 and TRBJ1-5; TRBD1 matches at 8 bases. CDR1 is MNHEY and CDR2 is SVGAGI in the germline V gene. This CDR3 is 15 amino acids long. The ends lost 0 bases at V and 5 bases at J; junction bases unmatched: 3.

The chain is built from TRBV13 and TRBJ2-1; the D is unclear. This CDR3 region has 12 residues. V lost 5 bases, J lost 10 bases, and 12 bases lay in between. The germline V gene has CDR1 PRHDT and CDR2 FYEKMQ (reference sequence). The CDR3 reads CASSPFAQEQFF. The CDR3 coding sequence is TGTGCCAGCAGCCCATTTGCGCAAGAGCAGTTCTTC. Filled out from reference TRBV13 and TRBJ2-1, the complete variable domain reads AAGVIQSPRHLIKEKRETATLKCYPIPRHDTVYWYQQGPGQDPQFLISFYEKMQSDKGSIPDRFSAQQFSDYHSELNMSSLELGDSALYFCASSPFAQEQFFGPGTRLTVL.

The chain combines TRBV6-5 with TRBJ2-7; D not certain. The germline gives CDR1 MNHEY, CDR2 SVGAGI. The CDR3 contains 11 residues. The V end was cut by 2 bases, the J end by 7 bases, with 6 bases between. The DNA of the CDR3 is TGTGCCAGCAGTTACAACGGGGAGCAGTACTTC. Encoded protein: CASSYNGEQYF.

This chain joins TRBV19 and TRBJ2-7, with D unclear. The CDR3 consists of 15 residues. Trimming shortened V by 3 bases and J by 3 bases, and 15 bases separated the two germline ends. Germline V lookup: CDR1 LNHDA, CDR2 SQIVND (reference sequence). CDR3 DNA sequence: TGTGCCAGTAGTATCGGCGCCTTTCTAGACTACGAGCAGTACTTC. Translated: CASSIGAFLDYEQYF.

The J gene is TRBJ2-3, the V gene TRBV7-2; the match to TRBD2 covers 8 bases. CDR3 length: 18 residues. The germline V gene encodes CDR1 SGHTA and CDR2 FQGNSA. V dropped 8 bases and J dropped 1; count of bases not matched to a gene: 17. CDR3 residues: CASRQAGRAYRGTDTQYF. CDR3 coding DNA: TGTGCCAGCCGACAAGCCGGGAGGGCCTACCGCGGCACAGATACGCAGTATTTT.

The rearrangement links TRBV6-5 to TRBJ2-1; 8 nucleotides line up with TRBD2. Germline V gene sequence: CDR1 MNHEY, CDR2 SVGAGI. The trim removed 4 bases at V and 9 bases at J, leaving 5 bases unmatched. This CDR3 has 13 amino acids. CDR3 residues: CASSLAGWGEQFF. CDR3 bases: TGTGCCAGCAGTTTAGCGGGATGGGGTGAGCAGTTCTTC.

The gene calls are TRBV4-1 and TRBJ2-2; D remains ambiguous. This CDR3 comprises 13 residues. From germline, CDR1 is MGHRA and CDR2 YSYEKL. V dropped 2 bases and J dropped 4 bases, with 5 bases sitting between them. The CDR3 here is CASSQRGTGELFF. In DNA, the CDR3 is TGCGCCAGCAGCCAACGTGGCACCGGGGAGCTGTTTTTT.

This sequence joins TRBV27 and TRBJ2-3; no clear D. The CDR3 has 13 amino acids. V dropped 8 bases and J dropped 7 bases, with 16 bases sitting between them. CDR1 is MNHEY, CDR2 SMNVEV, per germline (reference sequence). In nucleotides, the CDR3 is TGTGCCAGCGCAGGCGCCCTCACCCATACGCAGTATTTT. Encoded protein: CASAGALTHTQYF.

The J gene is TRBJ2-3, the V gene TRBV7-6; TRBD2 matches at 12 bases. The junction had 8 bases not matched to a gene; V was cut back by 2 bases and J by 2 bases. The CDR3 covers 18 residues. Per germline, CDR1 SGHVS and CDR2 FNYEAQ. CDR3 DNA: TGTGCCAGCAGCTTACGGACTAGCGGGAACAGTAACACAGATACGCAGTATTTT. Protein: CASSLRTSGNSNTDTQYF.

The rearrangement links TRBV27 to TRBJ2-1; D is perhaps TRBD2 (6 bases). The CDR3 is made up of 15 amino acids. Germline CDR1 MNHEY, CDR2 SMNVEV (reference sequence). Trimming removed 6 bases at V and 6 bases at J, with 18 bases between. The CDR3 DNA reads as TGTGCCAGCAGACCCCGTGGTAGCGGACGCAATGAGCAGTTCTTC. Translating gives CASRPRGSGRNEQFF.

V and J are TRBV15 and TRBJ2-5; the D is unclear. Germline assignment: CDR1 LNHNV and CDR2 YYDKDF (reference sequence). V dropped 4 bases and J dropped 10 bases, with 16 bases sitting between them. This CDR3 has 13 amino acids. The CDR3 sequence is CATSTDLESNQYF. CDR3 nucleotide sequence: TGTGCCACCAGCACCGACCTAGAGTCAAACCAGTACTTC.

The genes are TRBV27 and TRBJ2-7; 7 positions agree with TRBD1. The J segment lost 6 bases and the V segment lost 6 bases, leaving 11 bases of the junction unmatched. The germline CDR1 and CDR2 sequences are MNHEY and SMNVEV (reference sequence). The CDR3 has 14 amino acids. For the CDR3, the DNA is TGTGCCAGCAGCTTAACAGGGGTAGCCGCCGAGCAGTACTTC. As protein: CASSLTGVAAEQYF.

The chain joins TRBV5-1 to TRBJ2-5; 14 nucleotides match TRBD2. This CDR3 region has 15 residues. Germline V gene lookup returns CDR1 SGHRS and CDR2 YFSETQ. The trim removed 4 bases at V and 5 bases at J, leaving 4 bases unmatched. CDR3 DNA: TGCGCCAGCAGCGGGGGACTAGCGGGAGAGGAGACCCAGTACTTC. This gives the protein CASSGGLAGEETQYF.

This rearrangement joins TRBV28 to TRBJ1-5; D unresolved. Germline V gene lookup returns CDR1 MDHEN and CDR2 SYDVKM. The CDR3 covers 14 residues. V lost 5 bases to trimming and J lost 0 bases, with 8 bases between them. CDR3: CASSTGSSNQPQHF. The CDR3 nucleotides read TGTGCCAGCAGTACGGGCAGTAGCAATCAGCCCCAGCATTTT.